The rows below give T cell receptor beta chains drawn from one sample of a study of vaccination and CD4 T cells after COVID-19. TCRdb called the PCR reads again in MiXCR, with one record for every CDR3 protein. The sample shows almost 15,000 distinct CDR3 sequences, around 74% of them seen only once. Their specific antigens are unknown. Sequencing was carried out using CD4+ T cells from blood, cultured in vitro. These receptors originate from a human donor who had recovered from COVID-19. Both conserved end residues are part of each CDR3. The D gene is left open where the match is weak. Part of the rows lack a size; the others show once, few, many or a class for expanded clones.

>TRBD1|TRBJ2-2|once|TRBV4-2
TGTGCCAGCAGCTACGTGGACAGGAGTCAACCCGGGGAGCTGTTTTTT
CASSYVDRSQPGELFF
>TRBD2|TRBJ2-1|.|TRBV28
TGTGCCAGCAGCGATACCTTATTTGGACTAGCGGGAGCAAATGAGCAGTTCTTC
CASSDTLFGLAGANEQFF
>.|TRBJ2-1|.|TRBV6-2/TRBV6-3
TGTGCCAGCAGCGCTAGCGCCCCTCACAATGAGCAGTTCTTC
CASSASAPHNEQFF
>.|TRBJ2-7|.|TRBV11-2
TGTGCCAGCAGCTTAGAGCGGACATCCTACGAGCAGTACTTC
CASSLERTSYEQYF
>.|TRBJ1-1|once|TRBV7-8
TGTGCCTGGTCGTTAGGAGTAAACACTGAAGCTTTCTTT
CAWSLGVNTEAFF
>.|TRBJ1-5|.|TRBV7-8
TGTGCCAGCAGCTTAGGTCAGGCGCCGGGTCAGCCCCAGCATTTT
CASSLGQAPGQPQHF
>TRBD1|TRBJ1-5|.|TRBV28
TGTGCCAGCAGGACAGGGGGTCAGCCCCAGCATTTT
CASRTGGQPQHF
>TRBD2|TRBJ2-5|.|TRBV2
TGTGCCAGCAGTGAAGGGGGACTAGCGGGGGGCAAAGAGACCCAGTACTTC
CASSEGGLAGGKETQYF
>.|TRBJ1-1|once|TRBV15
TGTGCCACCAGCAGACTTTACAGGGAAGCTGAAGCTTTCTTT
CATSRLYREAEAFF
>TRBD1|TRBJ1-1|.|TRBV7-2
TGTGCCAGCAGCTGGACAGGGCGAGCGGGCACTGAAGCTTTCTTT
CASSWTGRAGTEAFF
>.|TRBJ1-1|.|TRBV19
TGTGCCAGCGCCCGACACGAGGGAACTGAAGCTTTCTTT
CASARHEGTEAFF
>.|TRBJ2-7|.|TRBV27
TGTGCCAGCAGTTCCCGGGATGGAAGAGGCCACGAGCAGTACTTC
CASSSRDGRGHEQYF
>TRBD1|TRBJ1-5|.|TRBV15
TGTGCCATAGCTCCGGGACAGCCCAACAATCAGCCCCAGCATTTT
CAIAPGQPNNQPQHF
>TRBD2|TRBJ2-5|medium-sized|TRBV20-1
TGCAGTGCTAGAGGGCGGGAGAGCTGGGAGACCCAGTACTTC
CSARGRESWETQYF
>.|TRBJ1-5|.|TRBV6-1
TGTGCCAGCAGTGAAAAGGGAGGACGGGGGGTGAATCAGCCCCAGCATTTT
CASSEKGGRGVNQPQHF
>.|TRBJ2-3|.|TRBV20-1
TGCAGTGTACAGCTCCTCACAGATACGCAGTATTTT
CSVQLLTDTQYF
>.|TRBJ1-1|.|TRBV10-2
TGCGCCAGCAGAGAACAGGGTCTAGGGGCTGAAGCTTTCTTT
CASREQGLGAEAFF
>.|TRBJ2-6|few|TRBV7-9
TGTGCCAGCAGCCCAGGCTCTGGGGCCAACGTCCTGACTTTC
CASSPGSGANVLTF
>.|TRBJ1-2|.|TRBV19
TGTGCCAGCAGAAAACAGGGACTTGGTGGCTACACCTTC
CASRKQGLGGYTF
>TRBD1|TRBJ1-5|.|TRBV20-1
TGCAGTGCTAGAATGGACAGGGGGCGAGGCCAGCCCCAGCATTTT
CSARMDRGRGQPQHF
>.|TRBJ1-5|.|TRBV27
TGTGCCAGCAGTTTCGTAGGCAATCAGCCCCAGCATTTT
CASSFVGNQPQHF
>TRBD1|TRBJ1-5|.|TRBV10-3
TGTGCCATCAGTGAGTGGCGACAGGGGGTCGATCAGCCCCAGCATTTT
CAISEWRQGVDQPQHF
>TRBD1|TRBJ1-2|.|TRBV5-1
TGCGCCAGCACCCGGGACAGGGACTATGGCTACACCTTC
CASTRDRDYGYTF
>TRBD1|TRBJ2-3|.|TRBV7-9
TGTGCCAGCAGCTTACTCGGCCACAGGGGGACAGATACGCAGTATTTT
CASSLLGHRGTDTQYF
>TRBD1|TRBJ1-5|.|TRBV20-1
TGCAGTGCTCAATTCGCAGGGGGCGGACAGCCCCAGCATTTT
CSAQFAGGGQPQHF
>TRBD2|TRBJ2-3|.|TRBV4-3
TGCGCCAGCAGCCAAGACTCGGCGGGAGGCACAGATACGCAGTATTTT
CASSQDSAGGTDTQYF